What follows are 16 T cell receptor beta chains derived from one specimen sequenced in a study of long-term antiretroviral therapy in people with HIV. Investigators performed immunoSEQ version v3.0 at survey level. Clones were read by immunoSEQ multiplex PCR, and TCRdb kept only the in-frame ones, dropping some. The sample contains 20,000 to 25,000 clones, 80% to 85% of which appear only once. The specimen was unsorted PBMCs, collected 1.2 years after starting antiretroviral therapy. The receptors shown here come from a woman aged 40-49 years with HIV.

The chain uses TRBV5-1 and TRBJ2-7; D is unresolved. Germline V gives CDR1 SGHRS, CDR2 YFSETQ. V was trimmed by 2 bases and J by 5 bases, leaving 8 bases between them. The CDR3 length is 12 residues. CDR3 residues: CASSLNEDEQYF. Here the CDR3 DNA reads TGCGCCAGCAGCTTAAATGAGGACGAGCAGTACTTC.

This clone appeared a few times. CDR3 sequence: CASSLAANQPQHF. DNA for the CDR3: TGTGCCAGCAGCTTAGCAGCGAATCAGCCCCAGCATTTT. The chain combines TRBV7-9 with TRBJ1-5; D call uncertain. The length of the CDR3 is 13 residues. Per germline, CDR1 SEHNR and CDR2 FQNEAQ (reference sequence). V was pared by 0 bases and J by 4 bases, with 4 bases between.

The rearrangement links TRBV6-6 to TRBJ2-5; D unclear. V gave up 7 bases and J gave up 2 bases, with 17 bases separating them. This CDR3 has 15 residues. Germline V gene sequence: CDR1 MNHNY, CDR2 SVGAGI (reference sequence). The CDR3 DNA is TGTGCCAGCACTTTTTCCGCCACTTCTCAAGAGACCCAGTACTTC. Amino acids: CASTFSATSQETQYF.

The V and J genes are TRBV9 and TRBJ2-3, with no clear D. The V and J ends lost 2 bases and 0 bases respectively, with 16 bases between them. The CDR3 is 17 residues long. Germline V gives CDR1 SGDLS, CDR2 YYNGEE. The DNA of the CDR3 is TGTGCCAGCAGCGTTGGCCCGTACGGCTTGAGCACAGATACGCAGTATTTT. As protein: CASSVGPYGLSTDTQYF.

V gene TRBV4-2 combines with J gene TRBJ1-2; tentative D call: TRBD1 (6 bases). Germline loops: CDR1 LGHNA, CDR2 YNFKEQ. V was shortened by 4 bases and J by 3 bases, with 18 bases between the two germline ends. This CDR3 has 16 residues. CDR3: CASSLYSRGPDYGYTF. In nucleotides, the CDR3 is TGTGCCAGCAGCCTCTATTCCAGGGGCCCGGACTATGGCTACACCTTC.

V and J are TRBV4-1 and TRBJ2-2; 11 bases fit TRBD2. This CDR3 contains 17 residues. Germline lookup yields CDR1 MGHRA and CDR2 YSYEKL. The trim removed 1 base at V and 6 bases at J, leaving 7 bases unmatched. CDR3 nucleotides: TGCGCCAGCAGCCAAGGAGTACTAGCGGGAGTCTCCGGGGAGCTGTTTTTT. Its protein is CASSQGVLAGVSGELFF.

V usage is TRBV5-1 and J usage is TRBJ1-5; 11 nucleotides line up with TRBD1. The germline V gene has CDR1 SGHRS and CDR2 YFSETQ. V dropped 4 bases and J dropped 2; count of bases not matched to a gene: 17. The length of the CDR3 is 20 residues. Written as DNA, the CDR3 is TGCGCCAGCAGCATCCGGACAGGGGGCGATCGGTTCGCGGGCAATCAGCCCCAGCATTTT. Protein product: CASSIRTGGDRFAGNQPQHF.

The V call is TRBV9, the J call TRBJ1-2; 7 bases map to TRBD1. The CDR3 sequence is 16 residues long. CDR1 and CDR2 from the germline V gene are SGDLS and YYNGEE. V was pared by 3 bases and J by 1 base, with 9 bases of the junction left unmatched. The CDR3 protein is CASSGQGERGNYGYTF. The CDR3 DNA reads TGTGCCAGCAGCGGACAGGGTGAGAGGGGTAACTATGGCTACACCTTC.

The genes are TRBV27 and TRBJ2-1; 9 bases are a match to TRBD1. The germline V gene has CDR1 MNHEY and CDR2 SMNVEV (reference sequence). The V gene end was trimmed by 4 bases and the J gene end by 4 bases; junction bases not matched to a gene: 5. The CDR3 consists of 15 residues. CDR3: CASSSGTGLYNEQFF. The CDR3 DNA is TGTGCCAGCAGTTCCGGGACAGGGTTATACAATGAGCAGTTCTTC.

The chain combines TRBV7-2 with TRBJ2-7; 11 bases map to TRBD2. The germline CDR1 and CDR2 sequences are SGHTA and FQGNSA. The CDR3 consists of 15 residues. The V and J ends lost 8 bases and 5 bases, in that order; junction bases with no gene match: 11. CDR3 sequence (DNA): TGTGCCAGCCGACCTGGGACTAGCGGTAACCACGAGCAGTACTTC. This translates into CASRPGTSGNHEQYF. The full variable domain, with the rest looked up from reference TRBV7-2 and TRBJ2-7, is GAGVSQSPSNKVTEKGKDVELRCDPISGHTALYWYRQSLGQGLEFLIYFQGNSAPDKSGLPSDRFSAERTGGSVSTLTIQRTQQEDSAVYLCASRPGTSGNHEQYFGPGTRLTVT.

V usage is TRBV5-1 and J usage is TRBJ1-1; D not certain. This CDR3 region has 13 residues. V lost 1 base and J lost 6, with 10 bases in between. Germline CDR1 reads SGHRS; CDR2 reads YFSETQ. The CDR3 DNA reads TGCGCCAGCAGCTTGATTGAGGGCGCTGAAGCTTTCTTT. Its translation is CASSLIEGAEAFF.

The chain links TRBV5-1 to TRBJ1-1; tentatively, D is TRBD1 (5 bases). Trimming cost V 4 bases and J 6 bases, with 19 bases left between them. Germline V gene lookup returns CDR1 SGHRS and CDR2 YFSETQ. The CDR3 runs to 15 residues. CDR3 DNA: TGCGCCAGCAGCCCGGGGGACGGCGCTATTTCTGAAGCTTTCTTT. It translates to CASSPGDGAISEAFF.

Within the sample, this clone is medium-sized. The CDR3 reads CASSLTDRGYEQYF. The CDR3 nucleotides read TGTGCCAGCAGTTTAACGGACAGGGGTTACGAGCAGTACTTC. V usage is TRBV6-5 and J usage is TRBJ2-7, with TRBD1 matching 9 bases. J gave up 4 bases and V 4 bases, and 5 bases lay outside the gene matches. From germline, CDR1 is MNHEY and CDR2 SVGAGI. The CDR3 covers 14 residues.

This clone occurred a few times. This rearrangement joins TRBV2 to TRBJ2-7; D remains unclear. There are 13 residues in the CDR3. Trimming removed 8 bases at V and 0 bases at J, with 11 bases between. Germline V gene data show CDR1 as SNHLY and CDR2 as FYNNEI. This CDR3 reads CASEDQNSYEQYF. The CDR3 DNA sequence: TGTGCCAGCGAGGACCAAAACTCCTACGAGCAGTACTTC.

The chain employs TRBV4-1 and TRBJ2-7, with TRBD2 matching 7 bases. Trimming took 5 bases from V and 2 from J; bases not matched to a gene: 12. This CDR3 comprises 16 residues. Germline assignment: CDR1 MGHRA and CDR2 YSYEKL. CDR3 region: CASSLGSASGTYEQYF. The CDR3 region has the DNA TGCGCCAGCAGCTTAGGGTCGGCTAGCGGAACCTACGAGCAGTACTTC.

This chain links TRBV6-1 with TRBJ2-7, with D unresolved. The CDR3 extends over 11 amino acids. Trimming shortened V by 10 bases and J by 7 bases, and 14 bases separated the two germline ends. From germline, CDR1 is MNHNS and CDR2 SASEGT. This CDR3 is CATSVGHEQYF. The DNA of the CDR3 is TGTGCCACCAGCGTTGGGCATGAGCAGTACTTC.